This T cell receptor beta chain was captured in a study of read filtering for tumor transcriptome and immune sequencing. Study-wide background: The cohort had over 16 men and over eleven women aged about 45 to 80, mean about 72 years. Whole-transcriptome libraries were prepared after DNase treatment.

This CDR3 comprises 18 residues. Germline V lookup: CDR1 PRHDT, CDR2 FYEKMQ (reference sequence). V was clipped by 5 bases and J by 3 bases; unmatched bases: 15. Molecular barcoded adaptors covering alpha/delta and beta/gamma chains were used on approximately 400 ng RNA. Each CDR3 protein gets one entry after TCRdb re-called the reads with MiXCR. The sample consists of more than 100,000 distinct CDR3 sequences, 13% of them appearing once. Sampling of bone marrow took place during active disease in every patient. Notes on the study in general: Dropping single-read clonotypes raised IR-seq and RNA-seq shared-clonotype correlation.

For this clonotype: The antigen is unknown.

The receptor's source is a donor aged 40 or older with multiple myeloma. Sequencing used a population of CD138-negative cells sorted from bone marrow. V usage is TRBV13 and J usage is TRBJ2-2; 7 nucleotides line up with TRBD1. CDR3 bases: TGTGCCAGCAGCCCAGGGACAGTCTTTTCCGCGTACACCGGGGAGCTGTTTTTT. Its protein product is CASSPGTVFSAYTGELFF.